These T cell receptor beta chains were read from a single sample in a study of CD8 T cells in Susac syndrome. Using its own MiXCR run on the immunoSEQ multiplex PCR reads, TCRdb lists one record per CDR3 protein. The sample holds about 150,000 distinct CDR3 sequences, approximately 90% seen once. The sample taken for sequencing was CD4+ T cells from PBMCs. Source of these receptors: a human donor in good health. The CDR3 runs from the conserved cysteine through the conserved F or W.

j_gene | v_gene | CDR3aa
TRBJ2-5 | TRBV5-1 | CASSSGQGEETQYF
TRBJ2-3 | TRBV6-2/TRBV6-3 | CASSYVADTQYF
TRBJ2-3 | TRBV27 | CASSLSQGQDTQYF
TRBJ2-7 | TRBV5-1 | CASSLTTNSYEQYF
TRBJ2-1 | TRBV6-5 | CASSYEGVPTYNEQFF
TRBJ1-5 | TRBV7-2 | CASSPGGGESQPQHF
TRBJ2-2 | TRBV10-2 | CASRIGPSGGELFF
TRBJ2-5 | TRBV7-2 | CASSFDTSAGGRPQYF
TRBJ2-7 | TRBV4-1 | CASSQDRPERAYEQYF
TRBJ1-2 | TRBV7-2 | CASSLDTGTGNYGYTF
TRBJ1-1 | TRBV7-9 | CASSLVGTNTEAFF
TRBJ1-6 | TRBV12-3/TRBV12-4 | CASADGQGRSPLHF
TRBJ2-3 | TRBV23-1 | CASSQYVKDSTDTQYF
TRBJ2-1 | TRBV18 | CASSPRTGPNEQFF
TRBJ2-5 | TRBV5-1 | CASSLLDRQETQYF
TRBJ2-2 | TRBV12-3/TRBV12-4 | CASSFGGAGTGELFF
TRBJ2-2 | TRBV7-9 | CASTLPRDGGELFF
TRBJ2-5 | TRBV11-2 | CASSPRHSRETQYF
TRBJ1-6 | TRBV7-9 | CASGEGASHNSPLHF
TRBJ2-5 | TRBV5-1 | CASSPQKNRGETQYF
TRBJ2-1 | TRBV6-2/TRBV6-3 | CASSYRQGISNEQFF
TRBJ2-4 | TRBV10-3 | CAISAGQGQVKNIQYF
TRBJ2-3 | TRBV10-3 | CAISPGTAPGDTQYF
TRBJ2-5 | TRBV2 | CASRLATGKETQYF
TRBJ2-3 | TRBV7-2 | CASSPRLAGGPTDTQYF
TRBJ2-7 | TRBV2 | CAGGRGSQNFEQYF
TRBJ1-4 | TRBV5-1 | CASSSTGGTNEKLFF
TRBJ2-7 | TRBV6-5 | CASKDSYRYEQYF
TRBJ2-7 | TRBV6-2/TRBV6-3 | CASSPLTYEQYF
TRBJ2-7 | TRBV5-1 | CASSPDRVPYEQYF
TRBJ2-6 | TRBV7-9 | CASSLLNGVGGANVLTF
TRBJ1-4 | TRBV30 | CAWSPGGEKLFF
TRBJ2-3 | TRBV15 | CATATGIGTDTQYF
TRBJ1-1 | TRBV3-1 | CASSQAPIREGTEAFF
TRBJ2-7 | TRBV10-1 | CASSDRAYEQYF
TRBJ2-1 | TRBV5-1 | CASSLGVGRVDEQFF
TRBJ2-5 | TRBV5-8 | CASSLGTRGLNGETQYF
TRBJ1-1 | TRBV6-6 | CASSYKENTEAFF
TRBJ2-1 | TRBV24-1 | CATSDLQWQFF
TRBJ1-5 | TRBV6-6 | CASRGPNNQPQHF
TRBJ1-2 | TRBV19 | CASWTGGNGYTF
TRBJ2-2 | TRBV10-3 | CAITGTGNTGELFF
TRBJ2-7 | TRBV5-1 | CASSSRGGSSYEQYF
TRBJ2-3 | TRBV5-1 | CASSPTPGNTDTQYF
TRBJ1-1 | TRBV20-1 | CSAGNEGQGSGEAFF
TRBJ1-1 | TRBV6-5 | CASTGQGGVEAFF
TRBJ2-3 | TRBV24-1 | CATIGTSGESTDTQYF
TRBJ2-7 | TRBV18 | CASSLDRGTYEQYF
TRBJ2-7 | TRBV5-1 | CASSTTGPAYEQYF
TRBJ2-6 | TRBV6-1 | CASSTRVSGDTGANVLTF
TRBJ2-2 | TRBV12-3/TRBV12-4 | CASRDRVNTGELFF
TRBJ1-1 | TRBV5-6 | CASSLTWTEAFF
TRBJ1-2 | TRBV7-9 | CASSLVEGMRRYTF
TRBJ2-7 | TRBV20-1 | CSARGLSGGSHEQYF
TRBJ2-3 | TRBV29-1 | CSARTAPDTQYF
TRBJ2-3 | TRBV20-1 | CSAAYGLAGADTQYF